This T cell receptor (beta chain) came from a study of cytomegalovirus exposure and HLA in healthy donors. On this clone: Its target is not known.

13 Jbeta primers and 60 Vbeta primers were used for the PCR. Produced via immunoSEQ multiplex PCR; TCRdb's table is partial and in-frame only. Among roughly 90,000 clones listed, roughly 80% were seen once. Study findings and constraints: Trimming of TCR beta V- and J-genes showed a link, identified in a later analysis, to a missense DCLRE1C variant.

Germline V gene data show CDR1 as MGHDK and CDR2 as SYGVNS. The CDR3 is made up of 14 amino acids. V shed 5 bases and J 10 bases; nucleotides not matched to a gene: 7. This sequence originates from a young man in good health and CMV-seropositive. The sample consisted of PBMCs. J is TRBJ1-4 and V is TRBV25-1; 10 nucleotides line up with TRBD1. The CDR3: CASSPPWTGGKLFF. CDR3 DNA: TGTGCCAGCAGTCCCCCGTGGACAGGGGGAAAACTGTTTTTT.